The 32 T cell receptor beta chains presented below share a single source sample, sequenced in a study of blood T cell repertoires in COVID-19. Here immunoSEQ multiplex PCR was the method, and the copy in TCRdb shows in-frame clones only, minus some. The sample has about 110,000 clones; roughly 86% are singletons. The specimen sequenced was peripheral blood. These receptors were taken from a man aged 35-49 years with acute or convalescent COVID-19.

The gene calls are TRBV10-3 and TRBJ1-3; D is ambiguous. V was clipped by 3 bases and J by 4 bases, with 4 bases between them. This CDR3 region has 12 residues. The V gene's germline CDR1 is ENHRY and CDR2 SYGVKD. CDR3 DNA: TGTGCCATCAGTGATCGGGGAAACACCATATATTTT. It specifies CAISDRGNTIYF.

A single count supports this clone. This chain joins TRBV19 and TRBJ2-1; no clear D gene. Germline V lookup: CDR1 LNHDA, CDR2 SQIVND (reference sequence). V was clipped by 5 bases and J by 0 bases, with 8 bases between them. The length of the CDR3 is 14 residues. CDR3 nucleotide sequence: TGTGCCAGTAGTCTACAGACCTCCTACAATGAGCAGTTCTTC. Translation: CASSLQTSYNEQFF.

J is TRBJ1-2 and V is TRBV30; maybe TRBD1 (6 bases). The V end was cut by 7 bases, the J end by 3 bases, with 12 bases between. The CDR3 is 12 residues long. Per germline, CDR1 GTSNPN and CDR2 SVGIG (reference sequence). The CDR3 nucleotides are TGTGCCTCGACACAGGGAGACTATGGCTACACCTTC. This translates into CASTQGDYGYTF.

This chain joins TRBV30 and TRBJ2-2; 7 bases map to TRBD2. Germline assignment: CDR1 GTSNPN and CDR2 SVGIG (reference sequence). The trim removed 4 bases at V and 7 bases at J, leaving 6 bases unmatched. The CDR3 has 13 residues. CDR3 loop: CAWKGLADGELFF. CDR3 coding DNA: TGTGCCTGGAAGGGCCTAGCGGACGGGGAGCTGTTTTTT.

This chain links TRBV10-2 with TRBJ1-3; no clear D. From germline, CDR1 is WSHSY and CDR2 SAAADI. V lost 6 bases and J lost 3, with 15 bases in between. This CDR3 comprises 15 residues. CDR3 protein: CASRGTSSVGNTIYF. CDR3 nucleotides: TGCGCCAGCAGGGGTACGTCGAGCGTTGGAAACACCATATATTTT.

V and J are TRBV30 and TRBJ1-2; 8 bases are a match to TRBD1. V lost 0 bases to trimming and J lost 10 bases; unmatched junction nucleotides: 7. The CDR3 contains 13 residues. In germline, CDR1 is GTSNPN, CDR2 SVGIG (reference sequence). Here the CDR3 DNA reads TGTGCCTGGAGTGTACTCCCAGGGGGCGACTACACCTTC. Its protein is CAWSVLPGGDYTF.

The rearrangement uses TRBV30 and TRBJ2-5, with 10 bases identical to TRBD1. Germline V CDR1 and CDR2: GTSNPN, SVGIG (reference sequence). CDR3 length: 13 amino acids. The junction had 3 bases not matched to a gene; V was cut back by 3 bases and J by 5 bases. The DNA for the CDR3 is TGTGCCTGGAGAGACAGGGGGCTCGAGACCCAGTACTTC. Its protein is CAWRDRGLETQYF.

J is TRBJ1-1 and V is TRBV6-5; D is uncertain. The CDR3 length is 11 residues. Germline CDR1 MNHEY, CDR2 SVGAGI. The ends were cut back, 8 bases at V and 4 bases at J, with 8 bases in the middle. The CDR3 coding sequence is TGTGCCAGCGAGGGCGGCACTGAAGCTTTCTTT. It encodes CASEGGTEAFF.

The CDR3: CASSNSGKELFF. The CDR3 nucleotides are TGCGCCAGCAGTAATAGCGGGAAGGAGCTGTTTTTT. This chain links TRBV10-1 with TRBJ2-2; TRBD2 agrees at 8 bases. Trimming at V came to 5 bases and at J to 10 bases, leaving 3 bases not matched to a gene. In germline, CDR1 is WNHNN, CDR2 SYGVQD (reference sequence). The CDR3 has 12 amino acids.

The rearrangement joins TRBV5-1 to TRBJ2-3, with D possibly TRBD2 on 6 matching bases. Trimming took off 0 bases at V and 4 bases at J, with 15 bases between the two ends. Germline V gene lookup returns CDR1 SGHRS and CDR2 YFSETQ. The CDR3 sequence is 16 residues long. Written as DNA, the CDR3 is TGCGCCAGCAGCTTGGGTCTTGCGGGAAGCTCAGATACGCAGTATTTT. Protein sequence: CASSLGLAGSSDTQYF.

The chain is built from TRBV5-4 and TRBJ2-7; D is unresolved. V lost 7 bases and J 0 bases, leaving 14 bases between the germline ends. Per germline, CDR1 SGHNT and CDR2 YYREEE (reference sequence). This CDR3 contains 14 residues. In nucleotides, the CDR3 is TGTGCCAGCTCTTCGACTCATAGCTCCTACGAGCAGTACTTC. It is translated as CASSSTHSSYEQYF.

V usage is TRBV7-9 and J usage is TRBJ1-3, with D possibly matching TRBD1 (6 bases). The CDR3 is 13 residues long. Germline V lookup: CDR1 SEHNR, CDR2 FQNEAQ (reference sequence). V lost 3 bases and J 4 bases, leaving 7 bases between the germline ends. In nucleotides, the CDR3 is TGTGCCAGCAGCTTTGACAGGGGAAACACCATATATTTT. Translated, it gives CASSFDRGNTIYF. Complete variable domain (other parts from reference TRBV7-9 and TRBJ1-3): DTGVSQNPRHKITKRGQNVTFRCDPISEHNRLYWYRQTLGQGPEFLTYFQNEAQLEKSRLLSDRFSAERPKGSFSTLEIQRTEQGDSAMYLCASSFDRGNTIYFGEGSWLTVV.

About this clone: An end of the junction does not agree with germline; a read error may underlie this. The genes are TRBV7-7 and TRBJ1-4; D is perhaps TRBD1 (6 bases). CDR3 size: 18 residues. Germline assignment: CDR1 SSHAT and CDR2 FNYEAQ (reference sequence). CDR3 bases: TGTGCTAGCAGCTATTTAGGGGGATATCTTTCAACTAATGAAAAACTGTTTTTT. Encoded protein: CASSYLGGYLSTNEKLFF.

The gene calls are TRBV7-9 and TRBJ2-7; TRBD2 agrees at 15 bases. The V segment lost 5 bases and the J segment 2 bases; nucleotides outside the gene matches: 7. Germline CDR1 reads SEHNR; CDR2 reads FQNEAQ (reference sequence). The CDR3 runs to 17 residues. CDR3 bases: TGTGCCAGCAGCCCCAGGACTAGCGGGAGGGCGACCTACGAGCAGTACTTC. Its translation: CASSPRTSGRATYEQYF.

The rearrangement uses TRBV11-2 and TRBJ1-5; the match to TRBD1 covers 7 bases. Germline-derived CDR1 and CDR2 are SGHAT and FQNNGV. This CDR3 contains 14 residues. Trimming took 5 bases from V and 3 from J; bases not matched to a gene: 4. CDR3 in amino acids: CASSPDRHNQPQHF. The CDR3 DNA reads TGTGCCAGCAGCCCGGACAGGCACAATCAGCCCCAGCATTTT.

The J gene is TRBJ2-5, the V gene TRBV7-3, with D maybe TRBD1 (5 bases). CDR3 length: 13 residues. The V end lost 4 bases, the J end lost 2 bases, and 8 bases lay between the germline ends. Per germline, CDR1 SGHTA and CDR2 FQGTGA. The DNA for the CDR3 is TGTGCCAGCAGCTACAGGACACAAGAGACCCAGTACTTC. Its translation: CASSYRTQETQYF.

The rearrangement uses TRBV27 and TRBJ1-1, with 7 bases lining up with TRBD1. The CDR3 runs 14 residues. Trimming at V came to 6 bases and at J to 4 bases, leaving 8 bases not matched to a gene. Germline assignment: CDR1 MNHEY and CDR2 SMNVEV (reference sequence). The chain's CDR3 is CASSSDRVVTEAFF. The CDR3 nucleotides read TGTGCCAGCAGCTCAGACAGGGTCGTCACTGAAGCTTTCTTT.

V gene TRBV29-1 combines with J gene TRBJ2-5, with D possibly being TRBD1 (5 bases). The CDR3 totals 13 residues. The V gene's germline CDR1 is SQVTM and CDR2 ANQGSEA. V was shortened by 8 bases and J by 5 bases, with 18 bases between the two germline ends. The CDR3 reads CSSREGSGETQYF. Here the CDR3 DNA reads TGCAGCTCCAGGGAAGGTAGTGGGGAGACCCAGTACTTC.

The V call is TRBV7-2, the J call TRBJ2-7, with 11 bases identical to TRBD2. J gave up 3 bases and V 0 bases, and 4 bases lay outside the gene matches. CDR1 is SGHTA and CDR2 is FQGNSA in the germline V gene. This CDR3 has 16 amino acids. In nucleotides, the CDR3 is TGTGCCAGCAGCTTAGCAAGGACTAGCGGGCACTACGAGCAGTACTTC. Encoded protein: CASSLARTSGHYEQYF.

The rearrangement joins TRBV20-1 to TRBJ1-5; D is possibly TRBD1 (6 bases). V shed 3 bases and J shed 0 bases, with 24 bases lying between them. This CDR3 comprises 19 residues. Germline CDR1 DFQATT, CDR2 SNEGSKA (reference sequence). This CDR3 reads CSASLGRPQGPYSNQPQHF. CDR3 DNA: TGCAGTGCTAGTTTAGGGCGACCACAGGGTCCCTATAGCAATCAGCCCCAGCATTTT.

The V call is TRBV14, the J call TRBJ2-1; 14 bases align to TRBD2. The V segment lost 4 bases and the J segment 1 base; nucleotides outside the gene matches: 18. The germline gives CDR1 SGHDN, CDR2 FVKESK. CDR3 length: 22 residues. CDR3 residues: CASSLTPPTGLAGAWSYNEQFF. The CDR3, as DNA: TGTGCCAGCAGCCTCACTCCCCCCACGGGACTAGCGGGAGCCTGGTCCTACAATGAGCAGTTCTTC. The whole variable domain, filled in from reference TRBV14 and TRBJ2-1, reads EAGVTQFPSHSVIEKGQTVTLRCDPISGHDNLYWYRRVMGKEIKFLLHFVKESKQDESGMPNNRFLAERTGGTYSTLKVQPAELEDSGVYFCASSLTPPTGLAGAWSYNEQFFGPGTRLTVL.

This chain connects TRBV14 to TRBJ1-1; D uncertain. In germline, CDR1 is SGHDN, CDR2 FVKESK. V was pared by 0 bases and J by 7 bases, with 12 bases between. This CDR3 spans 14 amino acids. CDR3: CASSQDLSGIEAFF. CDR3 coding DNA: TGTGCCAGCAGCCAAGATTTATCGGGTATTGAAGCTTTCTTT.

The chain combines TRBV5-6 with TRBJ1-4; D gene unclear. Trimming cost V 3 bases and J 2 bases, with 11 bases left between them. This CDR3 has 15 residues. Germline lookup yields CDR1 SGHDT and CDR2 YYEEEE. CDR3 in amino acids: CASSYSVHTNEKLFF. The CDR3 DNA is TGTGCCAGCAGCTACTCGGTTCACACTAATGAAAAACTGTTTTTT.

This chain links TRBV19 with TRBJ2-7; 7 bases align to TRBD2. CDR3 size: 16 residues. The V segment lost 1 base and the J segment 0 bases; nucleotides outside the gene matches: 6. Germline V lookup: CDR1 LNHDA, CDR2 SQIVND (reference sequence). The CDR3 sequence is CASSIGLAAYSYEQYF. The CDR3 region has the DNA TGTGCCAGTAGTATAGGGCTAGCGGCATACTCCTACGAGCAGTACTTC.

The genes are TRBV19 and TRBJ1-5; D unclear. V was pared by 0 bases and J by 7 bases, with 10 bases between. There are 14 residues in the CDR3. The V gene's germline CDR1 is LNHDA and CDR2 SQIVND (reference sequence). The DNA for the CDR3 is TGTGCCAGTAGTATAGATCAGTCGGGGCAGCCCCAGCATTTT. Translated: CASSIDQSGQPQHF.

This chain connects TRBV3-1 (or the pseudogene TRBV3-2) to TRBJ1-2; D call uncertain. CDR3 size: 13 residues. V gave up 1 base and J gave up 4 bases, with 7 bases separating them. Germline lookup yields CDR1 LGHDT and CDR2 YNNKEL (reference sequence). The CDR3 DNA sequence: TGTGCCAGCAGCCAAGGAGGAAGCTATGGCTACACCTTC. The encoded protein is CASSQGGSYGYTF.

The J gene is TRBJ1-6, the V gene TRBV7-9; TRBD1 matches 8 bases. Germline CDR1 SEHNR, CDR2 FQNEAQ (reference sequence). The CDR3 totals 15 residues. The ends lost 2 bases at V and 6 bases at J; junction bases unmatched: 3. The CDR3 nucleotides read TGTGCCAGCAGCTTAAACGGACAGGGTAATTCACCCCTCCACTTT. Its protein is CASSLNGQGNSPLHF.

The chain is built from TRBV19 and TRBJ2-2; D may be TRBD1 (6 bases). V lost 3 bases to trimming and J lost 1 base, with 9 bases between them. The CDR3 consists of 15 residues. Germline lookup yields CDR1 LNHDA and CDR2 SQIVND (reference sequence). Here the CDR3 DNA reads TGTGCCAGTAGTATTAAGACAGGGAACACCGGGGAGCTGTTTTTT. Translated, it gives CASSIKTGNTGELFF.

The V call is TRBV5-6, the J call TRBJ1-3; D ambiguous. The V gene lost 0 bases and the J gene lost 4 bases, with 5 bases spanning the gap. Germline V gene lookup returns CDR1 SGHDT and CDR2 YYEEEE. The CDR3 length is 13 residues. As DNA, the CDR3 is TGTGCCAGCAGCTTGGGGAGAGGAAACACCATATATTTT. This translates into CASSLGRGNTIYF.

This chain connects TRBV30 to TRBJ1-2; D is unclear. This CDR3 contains 13 residues. V lost 2 bases, J lost 7 bases, and 14 bases lay in between. The V gene's germline CDR1 is GTSNPN and CDR2 SVGIG (reference sequence). CDR3 DNA sequence: TGTGCCTGGAGTTGGGCCCAAAAGTCTGGCTACACCTTC. As protein: CAWSWAQKSGYTF.

The V gene is TRBV30, the J gene TRBJ1-6, with 9 bases aligning to TRBD1. This CDR3 contains 14 residues. CDR1 GTSNPN and CDR2 SVGIG come from the germline V gene (reference sequence). V was pared by 5 bases and J by 14 bases, with 13 bases of the junction left unmatched. The CDR3 is CAWARRGQGVTLHF. In DNA, the CDR3 is TGTGCCTGGGCGAGAAGGGGACAGGGAGTCACCCTCCACTTT.

V is TRBV9 and J is TRBJ1-3; TRBD1 is a possible D gene (6 bases). Per germline, CDR1 SGDLS and CDR2 YYNGEE. This CDR3 has 16 amino acids. V lost 0 bases, J lost 1 base, and 11 bases lay in between. DNA of the CDR3: TGTGCCAGCAGCGTAGAGACAGGAAGGTCTGGAAACACCATATATTTT. Translated, it gives CASSVETGRSGNTIYF. Full variable domain (remainder filled in from reference TRBV9 and TRBJ1-3): DSGVTQTPKHLITATGQRVTLRCSPRSGDLSVYWYQQSLDQGLQFLIQYYNGEERAKGNILERFSAQQFPDLHSELNLSSLELGDSALYFCASSVETGRSGNTIYFGEGSWLTVV.